This T cell receptor (beta chain) was documented in a study of T-cell reconstitution after alpha-beta-depleted transplantation in children. Whole-study results and caveats: At around two months after transplant, the alpha-beta T cells were reportedly derived from several hundred expanded clones that came from non-depleted graft cells. For some patients, TCRbeta diversity was high at day 60 because of recipient T cells and thymic progenitors that survived.

This CDR3 is built from 17 residues. Germline lookup yields CDR1 DFQATT and CDR2 SNEGSKA (reference sequence). Losses at the gene ends were 6 bases for V and 5 bases for J; bases not matched to a gene: 14. TCRbeta library construction was performed incorporating unique molecular identifiers. Each CDR3 protein gets one entry after TCRdb re-called the PCR reads with MiXCR. The repertoire holds approximately 82,000 distinct CDR3 sequences, with around 18% as singletons. Comment on this clonotype: Antigen: not known.

Here the sequenced sample was PBMCs, mostly from graft donor cells, taken 360 days after TCRalphabeta/CD19-depleted stem cell transplant. V is TRBV20-1 and J is TRBJ2-5; TRBD2 aligns across 14 bases. The receptor was derived from a male patient under 10 years old who had a stem cell transplant for acute lymphoblastic leukemia, so the T cells may come from the graft donor. DNA of the CDR3: TGCAGTGCGGGACTAGCGGGAGCAGGCGCTCCCAGGGAGACCCAGTACTTC. Translation gives CSAGLAGAGAPRETQYF.